The following is a T cell receptor (beta chain) sequence with its context. Its specific antigen is unknown. The input lacks base qualities; no much larger clone sits a single base away. Libraries were built with 5' RACE. The sequencer listed for this sample is Illumina HiSeq 2500. A second about 7 to 11 cycle PCR used a sample-barcoded 5' primer and a J-beta primer mix. A template-switch 5' adaptor carrying 12 random nucleotides introduced a unique molecular identifier onto each TCR beta cDNA molecule. Each sample yielded at least 2.5 million CDR3-containing paired-end reads. The Mint cDNA synthesis kit, primed by a TRBC-specific oligonucleotide, was used to synthesize first-strand cDNA from all RNA. Following uracil-DNA glycosylase treatment, all cDNA underwent a first 18-cycle PCR with the universal primers M1SS and BC2_uni_R. From the authors' description of their analysis: Each sample was normalized by randomly selecting 1 million high-quality reads, each carrying a distinct molecular identifier. Instead of being binned into consensus sequences, reads with shared molecular identifiers were discarded. MiTCR, run with a Q25 quality threshold and the strictest error-elimination algorithm, handled CDR3 identification, clonotype clustering and error correction. A nonparametric unseen species model with Euler transformation was used to estimate a lower bound on total TCR beta diversity. In-frame beta chains were kept once TCRdb had trimmed the public reads at Q25 with fastp and called clones with MiXCR. CDR3 protein sequences are deduplicated, and each keeps its most common genes and DNA. The V and J calls were not made by the authors but by TCRdb's processing. The sample table holds approximately 490,000 distinct CDR3 sequences, of which nearly 25% were seen once. Of the sample, roughly 9% falls within the top ten clones.

This entry is derived from a study of blood T cells in healthy people across ages (dated by TCRdb to between 2014 and 2017). General notes on the study: In model experiments, template switching captured about one uniquely barcoded TCR beta cDNA molecule for every two T cells. To track age-related changes in TCR beta repertoire diversity, the study relied on deep sequencing normalized with unique cDNA molecular identifiers. The donors were divided into four age groups: young (average approximately 17 years), middle-aged (under 40), aged (about 61) and long-lived (82). Using the same blood draw, the study looked at two additional independent replicas of 1 million unique cDNA reads for two donors, one aged 18 to 29 and the other aged 80 or older. General conclusions and limits of the study: Bulk unsorted PBMC profiling prevented conclusive comparison of naive and antigen-experienced compartments. Estimates of total diversity from one million sequenced T cells were regarded as lower bounds and underestimates. Compared with the aged group, more naive CD4+ T cells, fewer expanded clones and increased TCR diversity were shown by the long-lived group, suggesting age selection. Observed TCR beta diversity per million T cells fell roughly linearly with age, and a significant reduction was already apparent by age roughly 40. Donor CMV infection status was unknown, potentially confounding age-related changes in expanded clonotypes. The percentage of naive T cells measured by flow cytometry correlated strongly with observed TCR beta diversity.

The roughly 39 donors, aged roughly 6 to 90 years, were systemically healthy Caucasian individuals from Russia. Each donor gave 8.5 to 10 milliliters of peripheral blood, collected into EDTA-treated Vacutainer tubes. PBMCs were isolated by Ficoll-Paque density-gradient centrifugation, with at least 6.5 million obtained per sample. Total RNA, at least 6 micrograms per sample, was extracted from PBMCs with Trizol reagent. Naive CD45RAhigh/CD27high T cell percentages were measured by flow cytometry on a PBMC aliquot from every donor. The CDR3 sequence holds 16 residues, the cysteine and phenylalanine included. Only CDR3 DNA remains: 48 bases, in frame from the first base. CDR1 and CDR2, per the germline V gene (reference sequence), are DFQATT and SNEGSKA. Clipping removes 6 bases from V and 2 bases from J, with 6 as the unmatched junction base count. These sequences were also reported in another study, on T cells of mothers and their children. From that second study: The donors were nine systemically healthy Caucasian individuals, made up of three mothers and their six children. cDNA synthesis consumed the entire amount of extracted RNA, loaded at about 1.5 ug RNA in each 15 ul reaction. In the second PCR, the M1S primer added sample barcodes and 2-4 random nucleotides. More than 8.5 million TCR beta CDR3 reads were obtained from each mother, and approximately 3 million reads were obtained from each child. Thymic selection shapes the output of TCR recombination in a similar way in related and unrelated pairs, and inherited differences have a minor effect. Normalized repertoire overlap in related mother-child pairs was always slightly higher than in unrelated mother-child pairs, but the difference was never significant. With a sensitivity of 90 to 100 clones per million clonotypes, no persistent microchimeric T cell clones were detected. Deep NGS was used in the study to compare the TCR beta repertoires of mothers and children and to look for features that separate related mother-child pairs from unrelated individuals. Mothers averaged around 43 +/- 4 years of age and children averaged about 10 +/- 4 years. Libraries were sequenced on Illumina HiSeq 2000 with 100+100 nt paired-end reads after adapter ligation with NEBNext reagents. To avoid cross-contamination, the mother libraries and the child libraries were prepared a month apart and sequenced in separate runs. For each donor, between roughly 450,000 and 2,300,000 distinct TCR beta clonotypes were identified. Naive TCR beta clonotypes were estimated from low-frequency clonotypes matched to each donor's FACS-determined naive share, without sorting.

Sequenced sample: blood. The sequence came from a boy younger than 18 in good health. The chain is assembled from TRBV20-1 and TRBJ2-2; 13 of the junction bases match TRBD2. The encoded CDR3 is CSARLAGGINTGELFF. The nucleotide sequence reads as follows: TGCAGTGCAAGACTAGCGGGAGGAATTAACACCGGGGAGCTGTTTTTT.